This paragraph reports one T cell receptor (beta chain). The antigen is unknown. Germline and junction disagree at one end, which may indicate a read error. This sample is drawn from a study of tumor-infiltrating lymphocytes in primary liver carcinoma. Study-wide context: Ranging in age from 30 to 69 years, the patients were men and women. The neoplasms were of stage T1-T3 N0M0, with dimensions of roughly 4.2 to 10 cm across. Findings and limits, study-wide: When set against blood, tumors had a significantly higher top-250-clone fraction (p = 0.039).

Germline V gives CDR1 SQVTM, CDR2 ANQGSEA. The CDR3 sequence is 12 residues long. Making TCR beta cDNA involved roughly 0.55 ug total RNA and a constant-region primer. The TCR beta library was amplified through three nested multiplex PCR rounds in a modified ARM-PCR procedure. The first two PCR rounds used TRBV1-TRBV30 forward primers with a C-beta reverse primer, roughly 11 cycles each. TCRdb re-called the multiplex PCR reads through MiXCR, storing one row per CDR3 protein. Of approximately 92,000 distinct CDR3 sequences in the sample, just under 70% are singletons; the top ten hold more than 25%. The source material, roughly 18-33 mg of unsorted bulk tissue, was used to co-extract RNA and DNA.

What was sequenced was tumor-adjacent normal liver tissue. The origin of this receptor is a middle-aged man with primary liver carcinoma and hepatitis B virus infection. V usage is TRBV29-1 and J usage is TRBJ2-5; the D is unclear. The CDR3 loop is CSIEVGGETQYF. Written as DNA, the CDR3 is TGCAGCATTGAGGTTGGCGGCGAGACCCAGTACTTC. Combining the CDR3 with reference TRBV29-1 and TRBJ2-5 gives the whole variable domain SAVISQKPSRDICQRGTSLTIQCQVDSQVTMMFWYRQQPGQSLTLIATANQGSEATYESGFVIDKFPISRPNLTFSTLTVSNMSPEDSSIYLCSIEVGGETQYFGPGTRLLVL.